One and the same sample provided the 10 T cell receptor beta chains below, sequenced in a study of blood T cell repertoires in COVID-19 (TCRdb year 2020). The protocol used for the library was the immunoSEQ multiplex PCR assay. TCRdb's version of the immuneACCESS table is confined to in-frame rearrangements and falls short of the full clone set. An unresolved V gene accounts for under half of the shortfall where checked; the remainder is of unknown origin. A total of about 350,000 clones appear in this sample, roughly 90% of them only once. About 6.7% of the sample is held by the ten biggest clonotypes. The sequencing sample was made of peripheral blood. All receptors come from a woman in her 70s with COVID-19, enrolled during active disease.

The chain employs TRBV18 and TRBJ2-6, with D maybe TRBD1 (5 bases). Germline assignment: CDR1 KGHSH and CDR2 LQKENI. V shed 3 bases and J shed 1 base, with 13 bases lying between them. CDR3 length: 17 residues. CDR3 sequence (DNA): TGTGCCAGCTCACCCAATTCTCCAGGGTCTGGGGCCAACGTCCTGACTTTC. It codes for CASSPNSPGSGANVLTF.

The chain combines TRBV4-1 with TRBJ2-7; D ambiguous. The CDR3 is 14 amino acids. Germline CDR1 reads MGHRA; CDR2 reads YSYEKL. Trimming pared 0 bases from V and 2 bases from J, leaving 8 bases between. This chain's CDR3 is CASSQDTHPYEQYF. CDR3 bases: TGCGCCAGCAGCCAAGATACACACCCCTACGAGCAGTACTTC.

The V call is TRBV12-3 or TRBV12-4, the J call TRBJ2-7; a weak D match, TRBD1 (5 bases). V lost 6 bases, J lost 5 bases, and 14 bases lay in between. This CDR3 region has 13 residues. CDR3: CASSLDTFNEQYF. DNA for the CDR3: TGTGCCAGCAGCCTGGACACATTCAACGAGCAGTACTTC.

V is TRBV21-1 and J is TRBJ1-2; the DNA was not used to check the table's D call, TRBD1. TRBV21-1 is reported as a pseudogene. The CDR3 extends over 16 amino acids. The CDR3 nucleotides are TGTGCCAGCAGCAAAAGCAGAAGGGGCTCCGGTTATGGCTACACCTTC. Residues: CASSKSRRGSGYGYTF.

This clone occurred a few times. This chain links TRBV11-2 with TRBJ1-1; a possible D gene is TRBD1 (6 bases). Trimming stripped 0 bases from V and 0 bases from J, with 8 bases between. The CDR3 extends over 15 amino acids. CDR1 is SGHAT and CDR2 is FQNNGV in the germline V gene. CDR3 protein: CASSLDPGVNTEAFF. CDR3 DNA sequence: TGTGCCAGCAGCTTAGATCCAGGGGTGAACACTGAAGCTTTCTTT.

This clone was found once. The genes are TRBV18 and TRBJ1-1; the match to TRBD1 covers 7 bases. Germline CDR1 reads KGHSH; CDR2 reads LQKENI. The CDR3 is made up of 13 amino acids. V shed 5 bases, J shed 1 base, and the junction held 1 base outside the gene matches. The CDR3 DNA reads as TGTGCCAGCTCAGGGGACAGGAACACTGAAGCTTTCTTT. As protein: CASSGDRNTEAFF. The entire variable domain, with the rest obtained from reference TRBV18 and TRBJ1-1, is as follows: NAGVMQNPRHLVRRRGQEARLRCSPMKGHSHVYWYRQLPEEGLKFMVYLQKENIIDESGMPKERFSAEFPKEGPSILRIQQVVRGDSAAYFCASSGDRNTEAFFGQGTRLTVV.

The rearrangement uses TRBV3-1 (or the pseudogene TRBV3-2) and TRBJ2-5, with TRBD2 matching 7 bases. The CDR3 length is 16 residues. Germline-derived CDR1 and CDR2 are LGHDT and YNNKEL (reference sequence). The junction had 5 bases not matched to a gene; V was cut back by 0 bases and J by 1 base. The CDR3 DNA reads as TGTGCCAGCAGCCAAGATGGCGGACTAGTCCAAGAGACCCAGTACTTC. Translation: CASSQDGGLVQETQYF.

The V call is TRBV5-8, the J call TRBJ2-1; D perhaps matches TRBD1 (6 bases). Germline V gene lookup returns CDR1 SGHTS and CDR2 YDEGEE. The CDR3 has 15 amino acids. V lost 1 base and J lost 3, with 11 bases in between. The CDR3 sequence: CASSLRGGHYNEQFF. The CDR3 coding sequence is TGTGCCAGCAGCTTGCGAGGGGGTCACTACAATGAGCAGTTCTTC. The full variable domain, with the rest looked up from reference TRBV5-8 and TRBJ2-1, is EAGVTQSPTHLIKTRGQQATLRCSPISGHTSVYWYQQALGLGLQFLLWYDEGEERNRGNFPPRFSGRQFPNYSSELNVNALELEDSALYLCASSLRGGHYNEQFFGPGTRLTVL.

The chain recombines TRBV2 with TRBJ1-1; 8 positions match TRBD1. Losses at the gene ends were 6 bases for V and 2 bases for J; bases not matched to a gene: 5. The CDR3 is 14 residues long. From germline, CDR1 is SNHLY and CDR2 FYNNEI. The DNA of the CDR3 is TGTGCCAGCAGGGACAGGGTTTCAAACACTGAAGCTTTCTTT. It yields the protein CASRDRVSNTEAFF.

A single count supports this clone. The CDR3 sequence is CASSSSRHSSYEQYF. The CDR3 DNA reads TGTGCCAGCAGCTCCTCTCGACACAGCTCCTACGAGCAGTACTTC. This rearrangement joins TRBV9 to TRBJ2-7, with D uncertain. V was clipped by 4 bases and J by 0 bases, with 14 bases between them. Germline V CDR1 and CDR2: SGDLS, YYNGEE. There are 15 residues in the CDR3.